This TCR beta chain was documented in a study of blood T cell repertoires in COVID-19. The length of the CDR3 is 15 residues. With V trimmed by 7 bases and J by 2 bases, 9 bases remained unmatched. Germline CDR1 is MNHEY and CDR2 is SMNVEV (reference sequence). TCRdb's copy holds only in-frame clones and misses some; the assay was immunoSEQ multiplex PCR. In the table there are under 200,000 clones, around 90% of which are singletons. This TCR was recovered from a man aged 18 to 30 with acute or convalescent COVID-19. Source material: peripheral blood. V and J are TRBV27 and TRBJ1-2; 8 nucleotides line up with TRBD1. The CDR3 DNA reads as TGTGCCAGCACGACGAGACAGGGGCACAACTATGGCTACACCTTC. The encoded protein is CASTTRQGHNYGYTF.